Following are 16 T cell receptor beta chains from one sample sequenced in a study of blood T cell repertoires in COVID-19. The method was immunoSEQ multiplex PCR; TCRdb's version includes in-frame clones alone and lacks a portion of them. The table shows more than 90,000 clones, with 87% occurring only once. Sequencing was carried out using peripheral blood. Every receptor here comes from an older woman with COVID-19, enrolled during active disease.

This clone was picked up a small number of times. This chain links TRBV6-5 with TRBJ2-2; tentative D call: TRBD1 (5 bases). CDR3 size: 15 residues. Deletions cut 8 bases from V and 0 bases from J, with 13 bases between. CDR1 MNHEY and CDR2 SVGAGI come from the germline V gene. This CDR3 reads CASSRVWANTGELFF. CDR3 bases: TGTGCCAGCTCCAGGGTTTGGGCGAACACCGGGGAGCTGTTTTTT.

This sequence joins TRBV5-1 and TRBJ2-5; 12 positions match TRBD2. Trimming at V came to 4 bases and at J to 5 bases, leaving 6 bases not matched to a gene. This CDR3 contains 15 residues. Germline CDR1 reads SGHRS; CDR2 reads YFSETQ. The CDR3 here is CASSPVTSGGETQYF. As DNA, the CDR3 is TGCGCCAGCAGCCCAGTGACTAGCGGGGGTGAGACCCAGTACTTC.

This chain uses TRBV6-1 with TRBJ1-4; D is perhaps TRBD1 (6 bases). The CDR3 length is 18 residues. The germline V and J ends were trimmed by 3 bases and 5 bases, with 22 bases remaining between them. In germline, CDR1 is MNHNS, CDR2 SASEGT. CDR3 nucleotide sequence: TGTGCCAGCAGTGACGACATCTTACAGGGAACACGCAATGAAAAACTGTTTTTT. As protein: CASSDDILQGTRNEKLFF.

V usage is TRBV5-4 and J usage is TRBJ2-6, with D possibly being TRBD1 (5 bases). From germline, CDR1 is SGHNT and CDR2 YYREEE (reference sequence). V gave up 5 bases and J gave up 3 bases, with 12 bases separating them. This CDR3 comprises 15 residues. In DNA, the CDR3 is TGTGCCAGCAGTCCCGACAGATTTGGGGCCAACGTCCTGACTTTC. This sequence encodes CASSPDRFGANVLTF.

The chain couples TRBV7-2 to TRBJ2-7, with D possibly TRBD2 on 6 matching bases. Per germline, CDR1 SGHTA and CDR2 FQGNSA. Trimming removed 4 bases from V and 2 bases from J, with 12 bases in between. CDR3 length: 14 residues. CDR3 DNA sequence: TGTGCCAGCAGCTCGACCGGGGGTCCCTACGAGCAGTACTTC. Protein: CASSSTGGPYEQYF.

V is TRBV19 and J is TRBJ1-5; no firm D call. The germline V gene has CDR1 LNHDA and CDR2 SQIVND (reference sequence). The CDR3 extends over 16 amino acids. V lost 1 base, J lost 3 bases, and 13 bases lay in between. The CDR3 is CASSIVKGSYNQPQHF. The CDR3 DNA reads as TGTGCCAGTAGTATAGTTAAAGGGAGTTACAATCAGCCCCAGCATTTT.

CDR3 amino acids: CSASLRDYGYTF. CDR3 sequence (DNA): TGCAGTGCTAGTCTCCGGGACTATGGCTACACCTTC. V is TRBV20-1 and J is TRBJ1-2; D is unresolved. V was pared by 3 bases and J by 3 bases, with 8 bases between. This CDR3 comprises 12 residues. Germline assignment: CDR1 DFQATT and CDR2 SNEGSKA (reference sequence).

The chain joins TRBV13 to TRBJ1-2, with a possible D match to TRBD1 (5 bases). With 0 bases removed from V and 6 bases from J, the gap between germline ends came to 8 bases. In germline, CDR1 is PRHDT, CDR2 FYEKMQ (reference sequence). The CDR3 sequence is 13 residues long. The CDR3 DNA is TGTGCCAGCAGCTTAGGCCCGACAGATGGCTACACCTTC. Translated, it gives CASSLGPTDGYTF. Filled out from reference TRBV13 and TRBJ1-2, the complete variable domain reads AAGVIQSPRHLIKEKRETATLKCYPIPRHDTVYWYQQGPGQDPQFLISFYEKMQSDKGSIPDRFSAQQFSDYHSELNMSSLELGDSALYFCASSLGPTDGYTFGSGTRLTVV.

The rearrangement links TRBV5-1 to TRBJ1-3; no reliable D call. Germline V gene lookup returns CDR1 SGHRS and CDR2 YFSETQ. CDR3 length: 16 residues. Trimming took off 2 bases at V and 4 bases at J, with 16 bases between the two ends. CDR3 bases: TGCGCCAGCAGCTTATCGGGTCCGGCGGGCGGAAACACCATATATTTT. Residues: CASSLSGPAGGNTIYF.

This sequence joins TRBV5-1 and TRBJ1-2; perhaps TRBD1 as D (6 bases). Per the germline V gene, CDR1 is SGHRS and CDR2 is YFSETQ. The CDR3 consists of 14 residues. Trimming took off 4 bases at V and 4 bases at J, with 14 bases between the two ends. CDR3 residues: CASSTGRDIYGYTF. CDR3 nucleotides: TGCGCCAGCAGCACTGGTCGGGACATCTATGGCTACACCTTC.

This clone has a single count. This chain joins TRBV29-1 and TRBJ1-4, with 7 bases lining up with TRBD1. The V gene's germline CDR1 is SQVTM and CDR2 ANQGSEA. The CDR3 runs 13 residues. Trimming removed 5 bases from V and 8 bases from J; junction bases left unmatched: 8. The CDR3, as DNA: TGCAGCGTTACATACCGGACAGGCGAAAAACTGTTTTTT. This translates into CSVTYRTGEKLFF.

The chain links TRBV19 to TRBJ1-6; 9 nucleotides match TRBD1. J gave up 14 bases and V 7 bases, and 12 bases lay outside the gene matches. Germline V CDR1 and CDR2: LNHDA, SQIVND (reference sequence). CDR3 length: 14 residues. CDR3 region: CASKPGQGWLALHF. CDR3 nucleotides: TGTGCCAGTAAACCGGGACAGGGATGGTTGGCCCTCCACTTT. The full variable domain, with the rest looked up from reference TRBV19 and TRBJ1-6, is DGGITQSPKYLFRKEGQNVTLSCEQNLNHDAMYWYRQDPGQGLRLIYYSQIVNDFQKGDIAEGYSVSREKKESFPLTVTSAQKNPTAFYLCASKPGQGWLALHFGNGTRLTVT.

The chain is built from TRBV6-2 or TRBV6-3 and TRBJ1-5; perhaps TRBD1 as D (6 bases). The V gene lost 2 bases and the J gene lost 6 bases, with 14 bases spanning the gap. The germline CDR1 and CDR2 sequences are MNHEY and SVGEGT. CDR3 length: 15 residues. The CDR3 reads CASSYGSQGTQPQHF. For the CDR3, the DNA is TGTGCCAGCAGTTACGGATCACAGGGCACTCAGCCCCAGCATTTT.

This clone has only one observation. The chain recombines TRBV7-9 with TRBJ2-1, with D unresolved. CDR3 length: 12 residues. The germline gives CDR1 SEHNR, CDR2 FQNEAQ (reference sequence). Trimming shortened V by 5 bases and J by 10 bases, and 12 bases separated the two germline ends. The CDR3 sequence: CASSPHRQEQFF. CDR3 DNA sequence: TGTGCCAGCAGCCCACACAGACAAGAGCAGTTCTTC.

The V call is TRBV4-3, the J call TRBJ1-6; 9 bases map to TRBD1. CDR1 is LGHNA, CDR2 YSLEER, per germline. Trimming cost V 3 bases and J 10 bases; bases outside gene matches: 10. The CDR3 is 16 amino acids. The CDR3 spells CASSQSTGGMVSPLHF. The CDR3 DNA reads as TGCGCCAGCAGCCAGTCGACAGGGGGAATGGTCTCACCCCTCCACTTT.

V is TRBV3-1 (or the pseudogene TRBV3-2) and J is TRBJ1-6, with 11 bases matching TRBD1. This CDR3 comprises 18 residues. Germline V gives CDR1 LGHDT, CDR2 YNNKEL (reference sequence). The junction had 13 bases not matched to a gene; V was cut back by 4 bases and J by 8 bases. CDR3 DNA sequence: TGTGCCAGCAGCCGCAAAGGTCCCCGGGACAGGGGGGATTCACCCCTCCACTTT. It is translated as CASSRKGPRDRGDSPLHF.